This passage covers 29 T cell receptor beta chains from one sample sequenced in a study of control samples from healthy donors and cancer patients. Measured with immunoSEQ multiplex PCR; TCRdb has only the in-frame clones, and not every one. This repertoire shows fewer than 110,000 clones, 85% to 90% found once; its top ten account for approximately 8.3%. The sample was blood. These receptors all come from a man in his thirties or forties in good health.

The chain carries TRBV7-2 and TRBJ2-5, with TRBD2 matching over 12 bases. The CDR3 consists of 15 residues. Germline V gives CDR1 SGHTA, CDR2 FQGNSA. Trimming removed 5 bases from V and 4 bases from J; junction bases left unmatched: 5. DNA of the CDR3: TGTGCCAGCAGCCCGCTAGCGGGAGGGCGAGAGACCCAGTACTTC. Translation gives CASSPLAGGRETQYF.

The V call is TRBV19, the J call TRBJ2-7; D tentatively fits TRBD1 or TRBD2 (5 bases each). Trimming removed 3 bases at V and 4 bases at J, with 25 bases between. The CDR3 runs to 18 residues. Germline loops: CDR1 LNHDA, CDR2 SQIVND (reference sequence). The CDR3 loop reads CASSINSWDPDERYEQYF. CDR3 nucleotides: TGTGCCAGTAGTATCAATTCTTGGGACCCCGATGAGAGGTACGAGCAGTACTTC.

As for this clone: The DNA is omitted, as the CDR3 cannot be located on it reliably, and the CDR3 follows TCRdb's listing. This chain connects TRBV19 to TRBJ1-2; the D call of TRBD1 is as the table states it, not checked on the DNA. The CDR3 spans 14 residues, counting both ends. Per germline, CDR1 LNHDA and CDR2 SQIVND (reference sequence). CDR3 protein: CASISLDKEYGYTF.

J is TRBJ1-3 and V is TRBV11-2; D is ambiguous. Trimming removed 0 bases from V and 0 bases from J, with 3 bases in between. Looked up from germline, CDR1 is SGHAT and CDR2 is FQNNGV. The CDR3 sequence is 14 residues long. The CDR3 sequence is CASSLEPSGNTIYF. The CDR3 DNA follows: TGTGCCAGCAGCTTAGAACCCTCTGGAAACACCATATATTTT.

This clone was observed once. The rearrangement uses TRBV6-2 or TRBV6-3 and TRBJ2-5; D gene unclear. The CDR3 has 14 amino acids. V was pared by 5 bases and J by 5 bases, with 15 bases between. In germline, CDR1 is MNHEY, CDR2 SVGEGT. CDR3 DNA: TGTGCCAGCAGTGGGGTCAATTACGGGGAGACCCAGTACTTC. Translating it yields CASSGVNYGETQYF.

CDR3 sequence (DNA): TGTGCCAGCAGCGTCGGGACTAGCGGGGTCGAGCAGTACTTC. Amino acid sequence: CASSVGTSGVEQYF. V usage is TRBV7-9 and J usage is TRBJ2-7; 13 bases fit TRBD2. The CDR3 length is 14 residues. CDR1 SEHNR and CDR2 FQNEAQ come from the germline V gene (reference sequence). Trimming took 5 bases from V and 6 from J; bases not matched to a gene: 4.

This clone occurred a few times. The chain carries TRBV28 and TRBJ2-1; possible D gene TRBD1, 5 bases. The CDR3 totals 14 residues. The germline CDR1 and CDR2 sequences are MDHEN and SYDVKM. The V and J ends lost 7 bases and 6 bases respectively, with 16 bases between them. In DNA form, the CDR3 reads TGTGCCAGCAAAGGGGAAACATCGTTCAATGAGCAGTTCTTC. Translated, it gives CASKGETSFNEQFF.

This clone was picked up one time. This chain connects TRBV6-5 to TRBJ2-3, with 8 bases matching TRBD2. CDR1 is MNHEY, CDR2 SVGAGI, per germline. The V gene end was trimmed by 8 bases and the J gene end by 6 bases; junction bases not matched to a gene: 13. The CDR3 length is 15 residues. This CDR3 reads CASRESGRGVDTQYF. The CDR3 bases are TGTGCCAGCCGAGAAAGTGGGCGGGGGGTTGATACGCAGTATTTT.

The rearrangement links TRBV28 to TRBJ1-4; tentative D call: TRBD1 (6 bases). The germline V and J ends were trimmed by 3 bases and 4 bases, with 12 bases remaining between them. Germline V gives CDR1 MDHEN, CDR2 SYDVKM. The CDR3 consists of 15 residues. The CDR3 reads CASSLAGAGNEKLFF. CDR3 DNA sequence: TGTGCCAGCAGTTTGGCAGGGGCGGGTAATGAAAAACTGTTTTTT.

The CDR3 sequence is CASSGTVSSYEQYF. As DNA, the CDR3 is TGTGCCAGCAGCGGGACCGTTAGCTCCTACGAGCAGTACTTC. The gene calls are TRBV7-8 and TRBJ2-7; TRBD1 or TRBD2 may be the D gene (5 bases each). CDR3 size: 14 residues. Germline lookup yields CDR1 SGHVS and CDR2 FQNEAQ. The V end lost 5 bases, the J end lost 0 bases, and 11 bases lay between the germline ends.

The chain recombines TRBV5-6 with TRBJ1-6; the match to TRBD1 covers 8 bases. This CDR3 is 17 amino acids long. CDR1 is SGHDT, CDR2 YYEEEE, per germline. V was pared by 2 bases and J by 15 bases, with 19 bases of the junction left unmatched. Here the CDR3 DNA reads TGTGCCAGCAGCTTTGCCCCTTGGACAGGGACTCCGAACCGCCTCCACTTT. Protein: CASSFAPWTGTPNRLHF.

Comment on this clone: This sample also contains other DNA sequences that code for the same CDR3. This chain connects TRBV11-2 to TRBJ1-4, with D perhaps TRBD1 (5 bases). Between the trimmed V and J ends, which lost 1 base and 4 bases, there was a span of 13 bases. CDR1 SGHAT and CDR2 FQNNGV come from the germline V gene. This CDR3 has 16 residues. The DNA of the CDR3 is TGTGCCAGCAGCTTAGTAGGGGCGGGGGGTAATGAAAAACTGTTTTTT. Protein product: CASSLVGAGGNEKLFF.

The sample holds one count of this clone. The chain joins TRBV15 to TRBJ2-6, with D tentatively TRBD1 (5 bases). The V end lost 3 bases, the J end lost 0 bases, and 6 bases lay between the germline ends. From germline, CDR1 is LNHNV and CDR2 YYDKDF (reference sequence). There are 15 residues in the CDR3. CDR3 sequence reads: CATSSTGSGANVLTF. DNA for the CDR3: TGTGCCACCAGCAGTACAGGCTCTGGGGCCAACGTCCTGACTTTC. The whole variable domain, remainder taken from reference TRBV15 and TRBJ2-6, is DAMVIQNPRYQVTQFGKPVTLSCSQTLNHNVMYWYQQKSSQAPKLLFHYYDKDFNNEADTPDNFQSRRPNTSFCFLDIRSPGLGDTAMYLCATSSTGSGANVLTFGAGSRLTVL.

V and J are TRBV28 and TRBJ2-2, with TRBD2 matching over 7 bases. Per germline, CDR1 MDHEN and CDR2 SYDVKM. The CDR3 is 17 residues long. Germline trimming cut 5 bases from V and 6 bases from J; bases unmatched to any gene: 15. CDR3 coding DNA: TGTGCCAGCAGTCCCTCCTTTTGGACTAGTACCGCCGGGGAGCTGTTTTTT. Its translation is CASSPSFWTSTAGELFF.

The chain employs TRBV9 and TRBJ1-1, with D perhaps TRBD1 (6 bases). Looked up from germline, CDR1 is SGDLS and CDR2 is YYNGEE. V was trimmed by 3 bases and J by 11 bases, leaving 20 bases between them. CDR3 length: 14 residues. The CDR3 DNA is TGTGCCAGCAGCGGAAGCGCAGGGGAGCGGGAGGCTTTCTTT. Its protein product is CASSGSAGEREAFF.

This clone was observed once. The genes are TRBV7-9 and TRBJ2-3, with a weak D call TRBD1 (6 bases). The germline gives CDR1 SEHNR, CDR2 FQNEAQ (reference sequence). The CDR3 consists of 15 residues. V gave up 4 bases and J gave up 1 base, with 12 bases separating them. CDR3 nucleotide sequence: TGTGCCAGCAGCTGGGACGAGGGGGGCACAGATACGCAGTATTTT. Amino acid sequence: CASSWDEGGTDTQYF.

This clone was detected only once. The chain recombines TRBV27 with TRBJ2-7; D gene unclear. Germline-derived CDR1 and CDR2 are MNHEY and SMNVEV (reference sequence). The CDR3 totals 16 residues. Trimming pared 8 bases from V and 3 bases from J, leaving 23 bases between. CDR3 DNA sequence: TGTGCCAGCCGTCCCGATGACACCGGACCGGGCTACGAGCAGTACTTC. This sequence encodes CASRPDDTGPGYEQYF.

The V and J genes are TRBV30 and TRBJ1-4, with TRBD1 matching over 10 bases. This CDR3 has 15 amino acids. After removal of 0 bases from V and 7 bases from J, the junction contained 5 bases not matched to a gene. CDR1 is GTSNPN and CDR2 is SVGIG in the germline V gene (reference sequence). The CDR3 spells CAWSVRTGGAEKLFF. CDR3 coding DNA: TGTGCCTGGAGTGTCCGGACAGGGGGGGCTGAAAAACTGTTTTTT.

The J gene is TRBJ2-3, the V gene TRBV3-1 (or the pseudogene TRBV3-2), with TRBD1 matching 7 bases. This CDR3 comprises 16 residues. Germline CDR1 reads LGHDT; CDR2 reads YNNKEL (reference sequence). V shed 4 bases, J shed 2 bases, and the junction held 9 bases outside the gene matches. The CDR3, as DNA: TGTGCCAGCAGCCGGAACCTACAGGGGCCCACAGATACGCAGTATTTT. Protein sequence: CASSRNLQGPTDTQYF.

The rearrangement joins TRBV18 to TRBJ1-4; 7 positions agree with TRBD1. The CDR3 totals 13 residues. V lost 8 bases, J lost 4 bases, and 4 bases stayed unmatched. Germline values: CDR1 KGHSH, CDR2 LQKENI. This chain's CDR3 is CASTTGINEKLFF. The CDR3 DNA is TGTGCCAGCACGACAGGGATTAATGAAAAACTGTTTTTT.

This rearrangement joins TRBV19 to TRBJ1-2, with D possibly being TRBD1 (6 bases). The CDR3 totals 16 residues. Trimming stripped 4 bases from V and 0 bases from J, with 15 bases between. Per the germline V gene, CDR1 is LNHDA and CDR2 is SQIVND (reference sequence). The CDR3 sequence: CASSRGSGAANYGYTF. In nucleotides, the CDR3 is TGTGCCAGTAGTAGGGGTTCGGGGGCAGCTAACTATGGCTACACCTTC.

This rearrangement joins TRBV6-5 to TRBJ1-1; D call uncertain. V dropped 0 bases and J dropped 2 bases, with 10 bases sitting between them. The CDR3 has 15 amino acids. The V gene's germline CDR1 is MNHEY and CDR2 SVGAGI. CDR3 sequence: CASSYSGRSNTEAFF. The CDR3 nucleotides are TGTGCCAGCAGTTACTCAGGTCGATCAAACACTGAAGCTTTCTTT.

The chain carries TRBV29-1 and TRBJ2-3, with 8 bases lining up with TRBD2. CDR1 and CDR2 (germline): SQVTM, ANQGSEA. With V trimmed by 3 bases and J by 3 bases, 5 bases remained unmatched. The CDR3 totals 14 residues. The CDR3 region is CSVEVVAGTDTQYF. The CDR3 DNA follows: TGCAGCGTTGAGGTGGTAGCGGGAACAGATACGCAGTATTTT.

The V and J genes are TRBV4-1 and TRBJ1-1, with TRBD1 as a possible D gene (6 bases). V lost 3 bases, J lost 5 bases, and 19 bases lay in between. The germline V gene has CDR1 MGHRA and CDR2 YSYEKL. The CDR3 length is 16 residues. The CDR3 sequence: CASSQSNMGAGTEAFF. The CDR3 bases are TGCGCCAGCAGCCAGAGTAACATGGGGGCGGGGACTGAAGCTTTCTTT.

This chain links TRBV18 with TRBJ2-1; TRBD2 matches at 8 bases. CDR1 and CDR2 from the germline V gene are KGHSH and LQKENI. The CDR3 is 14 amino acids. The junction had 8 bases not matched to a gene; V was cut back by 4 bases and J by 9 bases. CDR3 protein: CASSQAGAEVEQFF. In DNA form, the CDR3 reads TGTGCCAGCTCACAAGCGGGAGCAGAGGTTGAGCAGTTCTTC.

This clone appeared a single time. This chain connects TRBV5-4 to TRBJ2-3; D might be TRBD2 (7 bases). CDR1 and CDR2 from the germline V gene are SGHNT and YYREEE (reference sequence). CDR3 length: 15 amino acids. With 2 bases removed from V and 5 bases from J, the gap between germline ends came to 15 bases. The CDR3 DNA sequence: TGTGCCAGCAGCTTAGGGGGAGGGCCGGGAGATACGCAGTATTTT. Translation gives CASSLGGGPGDTQYF. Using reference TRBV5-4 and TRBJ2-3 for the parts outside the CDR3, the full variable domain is ETGVTQSPTHLIKTRGQQVTLRCSSQSGHNTVSWYQQALGQGPQFIFQYYREEENGRGNFPPRFSGLQFPNYSSELNVNALELDDSALYLCASSLGGGPGDTQYFGPGTRLTVL.

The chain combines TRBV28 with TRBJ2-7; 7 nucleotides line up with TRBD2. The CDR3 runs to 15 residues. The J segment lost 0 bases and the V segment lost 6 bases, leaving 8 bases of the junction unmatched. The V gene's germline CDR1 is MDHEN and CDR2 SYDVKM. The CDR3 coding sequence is TGTGCCAGCAGACCCCCGGGACTAAACTCCTACGAGCAGTACTTC. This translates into CASRPPGLNSYEQYF.

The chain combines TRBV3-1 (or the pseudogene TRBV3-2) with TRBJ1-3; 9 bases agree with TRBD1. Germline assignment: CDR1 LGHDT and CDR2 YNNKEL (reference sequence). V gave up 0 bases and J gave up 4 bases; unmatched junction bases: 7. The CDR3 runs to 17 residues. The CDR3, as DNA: TGTGCCAGCAGCCAAGATCGTTGGGACAGGGAAGGAAACACCATATATTTT. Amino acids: CASSQDRWDREGNTIYF.

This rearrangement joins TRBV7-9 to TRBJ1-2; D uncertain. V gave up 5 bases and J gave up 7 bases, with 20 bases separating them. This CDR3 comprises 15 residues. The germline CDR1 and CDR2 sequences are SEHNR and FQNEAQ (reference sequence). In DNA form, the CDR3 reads TGTGCCAGCAGCCGGAATGGCGGGAGTGCGGGTGGCTACACCTTC. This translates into CASSRNGGSAGGYTF. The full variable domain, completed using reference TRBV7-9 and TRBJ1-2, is DTGVSQNPRHKITKRGQNVTFRCDPISEHNRLYWYRQTLGQGPEFLTYFQNEAQLEKSRLLSDRFSAERPKGSFSTLEIQRTEQGDSAMYLCASSRNGGSAGGYTFGSGTRLTVV.